The 32 T cell receptor beta chains below all came from one sample that was sequenced in a study of long-term antiretroviral therapy in people with HIV. Assay version v3.0 of immunoSEQ was used, and it was run at survey level. Measured with immunoSEQ multiplex PCR; TCRdb has only the in-frame clones, and not every one. The profile shows 4,800 or so clones, about 88% of them singletons. The source material was unsorted PBMCs, sampled 1.3 years after starting antiretroviral therapy. The receptors shown here come from a woman between 50 and 59 years old with HIV.

V usage is TRBV4-1 and J usage is TRBJ1-1; D is perhaps TRBD1 (5 bases). V lost 5 bases and J 4 bases, leaving 11 bases between the germline ends. The CDR3 sequence is 13 residues long. Germline V lookup: CDR1 MGHRA, CDR2 YSYEKL. The CDR3 protein is CASSYLGGTEAFF. As DNA, the CDR3 is TGCGCCAGCAGCTATTTGGGGGGCACTGAAGCTTTCTTT.

The chain carries TRBV7-9 and TRBJ2-5; possible D gene TRBD1, 6 bases. The ends were cut back, 4 bases at V and 5 bases at J, with 14 bases in the middle. The CDR3 loop spans 14 amino acids. Germline CDR1 and CDR2: SEHNR and FQNEAQ (reference sequence). The CDR3, as DNA: TGTGCCAGCAGCTCCCGAGGGGACAAGGAGACCCAGTACTTC. This gives the protein CASSSRGDKETQYF. Complete variable domain (other parts from reference TRBV7-9 and TRBJ2-5): DTGVSQNPRHKITKRGQNVTFRCDPISEHNRLYWYRQTLGQGPEFLTYFQNEAQLEKSRLLSDRFSAERPKGSFSTLEIQRTEQGDSAMYLCASSSRGDKETQYFGPGTRLLVL.

The chain combines TRBV5-6 with TRBJ2-5; no definite D call. In germline, CDR1 is SGHDT, CDR2 YYEEEE. This CDR3 has 14 amino acids. The V and J ends lost 4 bases and 5 bases respectively, with 15 bases between them. CDR3 in DNA: TGTGCCAGCAGCCCCGGGCAGGTAGGGGAGACCCAGTACTTC. Its translation is CASSPGQVGETQYF.

This chain uses TRBV7-2 with TRBJ1-2, with TRBD1 matching 9 bases. This CDR3 has 10 residues. Germline CDR1 and CDR2: SGHTA and FQGNSA. The CDR3 DNA reads TGTGCAACAGGGGGCTTGAGCTACACCTTC. Translated, it gives CATGGLSYTF.

This rearrangement joins TRBV7-6 to TRBJ1-1; 7 nucleotides line up with TRBD1. The CDR3 consists of 14 residues. Germline CDR1 reads SGHVS; CDR2 reads FNYEAQ. V lost 6 bases and J lost 0; bases outside the gene matches: 4. Written as DNA, the CDR3 is TGTGCCAGCAGTTTACAGGGGTTGAACACTGAAGCTTTCTTT. Translating gives CASSLQGLNTEAFF.

The chain carries TRBV6-9 and TRBJ2-3; 14 positions agree with TRBD2. Germline trimming cut 6 bases from V and 2 bases from J; bases unmatched to any gene: 7. There are 17 residues in the CDR3. The germline V gene has CDR1 MNHGY and CDR2 SVAAGI. CDR3 sequence (DNA): TGTGCCAGCAGCCGACTAGCGGGGGGGCCGAACACAGATACGCAGTATTTT. This sequence encodes CASSRLAGGPNTDTQYF.

The chain has TRBV29-1 and TRBJ1-1; possible D gene TRBD1, 5 bases. V was clipped by 4 bases and J by 0 bases, with 9 bases between them. CDR3 length equals 13 residues. The germline CDR1 and CDR2 sequences are SQVTM and ANQGSEA. The CDR3 protein is CSVGGRMNTEAFF. The CDR3 DNA sequence: TGCAGCGTTGGGGGACGTATGAACACTGAAGCTTTCTTT.

The J gene is TRBJ2-3, the V gene TRBV5-1, with D perhaps matching TRBD2 (7 bases). Trimming cost V 0 bases and J 4 bases, with 21 bases left between them. The CDR3 extends over 18 amino acids. Germline V lookup: CDR1 SGHRS, CDR2 YFSETQ. CDR3 bases: TGCGCCAGCAGCTTGGGCCGCTCTGGGGGGGCCGGGGCAGATACGCAGTATTTT. It yields the protein CASSLGRSGGAGADTQYF.

This chain uses TRBV6-1 with TRBJ1-1; unclear D gene. Per the germline V gene, CDR1 is MNHNS and CDR2 is SASEGT. V lost 1 base and J 1 base, leaving 16 bases between the germline ends. This CDR3 has 17 residues. The CDR3 here is CASSEEMGFGRNTEAFF. The CDR3 DNA reads as TGTGCCAGCAGTGAAGAAATGGGTTTTGGGCGGAACACTGAAGCTTTCTTT.

This sequence joins TRBV7-8 and TRBJ2-7; D unresolved. The CDR3 runs to 14 residues. CDR1 is SGHVS, CDR2 FQNEAQ, per germline. V dropped 1 base and J dropped 2 bases, with 9 bases sitting between them. The CDR3 DNA reads as TGTGCCAGCAGCTTAGATCTGTTAACCTACGAGCAGTACGTC. It specifies CASSLDLLTYEQYV.

The chain carries TRBV19 and TRBJ1-4; 7 bases are shared with TRBD1. V lost 6 bases and J lost 2; bases outside the gene matches: 3. The CDR3 extends over 14 amino acids. From germline, CDR1 is LNHDA and CDR2 SQIVND (reference sequence). CDR3 protein: CASSRGFTNEKLFF. DNA of the CDR3: TGTGCCAGTAGCAGGGGGTTTACTAATGAAAAACTGTTTTTT.

This clone appeared a single time. The chain recombines TRBV5-6 with TRBJ2-5; 10 bases match TRBD2. Germline V gene sequence: CDR1 SGHDT, CDR2 YYEEEE. J gave up 4 bases and V 1 base, and 7 bases lay outside the gene matches. The CDR3 runs 16 residues. The CDR3 nucleotides are TGTGCCAGCAGCTTGCGAGGGACTAGCGCCGGAGAGACCCAGTACTTC. This gives the protein CASSLRGTSAGETQYF.

The chain is built from TRBV4-1 and TRBJ1-1, with D possibly TRBD1 on 6 matching bases. The V end was cut by 1 base, the J end by 5 bases, with 11 bases between. This CDR3 comprises 14 residues. Germline V gene lookup returns CDR1 MGHRA and CDR2 YSYEKL. In nucleotides, the CDR3 is TGCGCCAGCAGCCAAGTACAGGGTTTGACTGAAGCTTTCTTT. It codes for CASSQVQGLTEAFF.

The V call is TRBV19, the J call TRBJ2-7; 9 bases are shared with TRBD1. Germline V gives CDR1 LNHDA, CDR2 SQIVND (reference sequence). The V and J ends lost 5 bases and 7 bases, in that order; junction bases with no gene match: 12. The CDR3 sequence is 15 residues long. The CDR3 DNA is TGTGCCAGTAGTGGACGAACAGGGGGCTTGAAGGAGCAGTACTTC. Its protein product is CASSGRTGGLKEQYF.

The chain has TRBV2 and TRBJ2-3; D unresolved. This CDR3 has 13 residues. Looked up from germline, CDR1 is SNHLY and CDR2 is FYNNEI. V gave up 3 bases and J gave up 5 bases, with 9 bases separating them. The CDR3, as DNA: TGTGCCAGCAGTGACTATAGGAGAGATACGCAGTATTTT. Protein: CASSDYRRDTQYF.

There are a few counts of this clone. The chain links TRBV7-9 to TRBJ2-2; 11 bases match TRBD1. V was pared by 5 bases and J by 4 bases, with 3 bases of the junction left unmatched. CDR3 length equals 15 residues. Germline CDR1 and CDR2: SEHNR and FQNEAQ (reference sequence). Written as DNA, the CDR3 is TGTGCCAGCAGCGGGGGACAGGGGGTCACCGGGGAGCTGTTTTTT. Protein: CASSGGQGVTGELFF.

J is TRBJ1-2 and V is TRBV6-5, with 7 bases lining up with TRBD1. This CDR3 is built from 15 residues. V shed 5 bases and J 8 bases; nucleotides not matched to a gene: 14. Germline CDR1 is MNHEY and CDR2 is SVGAGI. CDR3 in amino acids: CASSQTGQVALGYTF. CDR3 in DNA: TGTGCCAGCAGTCAGACCGGACAGGTGGCCTTGGGCTACACCTTC.

The V and J genes are TRBV29-1 and TRBJ2-5, with D possibly called TRBD1 or TRBD2 (6 bases each). The length of the CDR3 is 13 residues. V lost 5 bases to trimming and J lost 4 bases, with 14 bases between them. Germline values: CDR1 SQVTM, CDR2 ANQGSEA. The CDR3: CSVLIGGRETQYF. CDR3 DNA: TGCAGCGTTCTTATCGGGGGCAGAGAGACCCAGTACTTC.

V is TRBV27 and J is TRBJ2-2, with TRBD1 matching over 8 bases. The germline gives CDR1 MNHEY, CDR2 SMNVEV (reference sequence). J lost 6 bases, V lost 6 bases, and 6 bases had no gene match. This CDR3 is built from 14 residues. CDR3 loop: CASSTDREPGELFF. The CDR3 bases are TGTGCCAGCAGCACGGACAGGGAGCCCGGGGAGCTGTTTTTT.

This chain uses TRBV5-4 with TRBJ2-5; D is possibly TRBD1 (6 bases). The CDR3 loop spans 11 amino acids. The germline gives CDR1 SGHNT, CDR2 YYREEE (reference sequence). V was shortened by 5 bases and J by 12 bases, with 14 bases between the two germline ends. The CDR3 here is CASSSRDNEYF. The CDR3 DNA is TGTGCCAGCAGTTCCCGGGACAACGAGTACTTC.

The rearrangement links TRBV4-1 to TRBJ1-1, with 7 bases that match TRBD1. The trim removed 3 bases at V and 11 bases at J, leaving 9 bases unmatched. CDR3 length: 13 amino acids. Germline lookup yields CDR1 MGHRA and CDR2 YSYEKL. CDR3 in DNA: TGCGCCAGCAGCCACGGACAGGACCCGGGGGCTTTCTTT. Its translation is CASSHGQDPGAFF.

The V and J genes are TRBV5-1 and TRBJ2-1, with 11 bases that match TRBD2. Per the germline V gene, CDR1 is SGHRS and CDR2 is YFSETQ. This CDR3 contains 15 residues. J gave up 7 bases and V 4 bases, and 7 bases lay outside the gene matches. Here the CDR3 reads CASSRVAGGNNEQFF. As DNA, the CDR3 is TGCGCCAGCAGCCGAGTAGCGGGGGGGAATAATGAGCAGTTCTTC.

Here the CDR3 reads CASSLANGEAFF. The CDR3 nucleotides read TGTGCCAGCAGCTTAGCAAATGGTGAAGCTTTCTTT. V usage is TRBV7-9 and J usage is TRBJ1-1; D unclear. V shed 0 bases and J shed 7 bases, with 6 bases lying between them. CDR1 SEHNR and CDR2 FQNEAQ come from the germline V gene (reference sequence). There are 12 residues in the CDR3. Looking up the rest from reference TRBV7-9 and TRBJ1-1 gives the full variable domain: DTGVSQNPRHKITKRGQNVTFRCDPISEHNRLYWYRQTLGQGPEFLTYFQNEAQLEKSRLLSDRFSAERPKGSFSTLEIQRTEQGDSAMYLCASSLANGEAFFGQGTRLTVV.

J is TRBJ1-4 and V is TRBV28; no firm D call. This CDR3 has 16 residues. V lost 2 bases and J 8 bases, leaving 18 bases between the germline ends. Germline loops: CDR1 MDHEN, CDR2 SYDVKM. The CDR3 DNA reads TGTGCCAGCAGTTTACCAGGCATCCACCTGGGGGAAAAACTGTTTTTT. It translates to CASSLPGIHLGEKLFF.

This clone was seen just once. V and J are TRBV2 and TRBJ1-3, with D hard to call. The CDR3 sequence is 16 residues long. The V gene's germline CDR1 is SNHLY and CDR2 FYNNEI. Trimming took off 1 base at V and 0 bases at J, with 10 bases between the two ends. The CDR3 spells CASSEEWGSSGNTIYF. The CDR3 DNA sequence: TGTGCCAGCAGTGAAGAATGGGGATCCTCTGGAAACACCATATATTTT.

The CDR3 reads CASNRDISGRSNIQYF. The CDR3 DNA sequence: TGTGCCAGTAACAGGGACATAAGCGGGAGGTCAAACATTCAGTACTTC. V gene TRBV19 combines with J gene TRBJ2-4, with 9 positions matching TRBD2. With V trimmed by 7 bases and J by 6 bases, 13 bases remained unmatched. The CDR3 length is 16 residues. The V gene's germline CDR1 is LNHDA and CDR2 SQIVND (reference sequence).

In its sample, this clone was seen a few times. The chain uses TRBV11-3 and TRBJ2-3; D possibly corresponds to TRBD1 (6 bases). CDR1 and CDR2 from the germline V gene are SGHNT and YENEEA. The length of the CDR3 is 16 residues. Trimming took 0 bases from V and 4 from J, leaving 14 bases between them. This chain's CDR3 is CASSLDHTGKADTQYF. Here the CDR3 DNA reads TGTGCCAGCAGCTTAGATCACACAGGGAAGGCAGATACGCAGTATTTT.

The J gene is TRBJ1-1, the V gene TRBV7-8, with 10 positions matching TRBD1. The germline CDR1 and CDR2 sequences are SGHVS and FQNEAQ. The ends lost 6 bases at V and 1 base at J; junction bases unmatched: 8. This CDR3 region has 16 residues. The CDR3: CASSYLTGGGNTEAFF. The CDR3 DNA is TGTGCCAGCAGTTATCTGACAGGGGGCGGGAACACTGAAGCTTTCTTT.

This chain joins TRBV7-2 and TRBJ1-2, with TRBD1 identical over 8 bases. This CDR3 spans 15 amino acids. Germline CDR1 reads SGHTA; CDR2 reads FQGNSA. J was trimmed by 4 bases and V by 5 bases; bases with no gene match: 9. As DNA, the CDR3 is TGTGCCAGCAGCACCGCGGGACAGGTGATCTATGGCTACACCTTC. This translates into CASSTAGQVIYGYTF.

The chain joins TRBV11-2 to TRBJ2-2, with D maybe TRBD2 (5 bases). Germline CDR1 is SGHAT and CDR2 is FQNNGV. V was trimmed by 2 bases and J by 0 bases, leaving 13 bases between them. This CDR3 has 17 residues. The CDR3 is CASSLPQSGPNTGELFF. The CDR3 nucleotides are TGTGCCAGCAGCTTACCCCAAAGCGGACCGAACACCGGGGAGCTGTTTTTT. Full variable domain (remainder filled in from reference TRBV11-2 and TRBJ2-2): EAGVAQSPRYKIIEKRQSVAFWCNPISGHATLYWYQQILGQGPKLLIQFQNNGVVDDSQLPKDRFSAERLKGVDSTLKIQPAKLEDSAVYLCASSLPQSGPNTGELFFGEGSRLTVL.

Written as DNA, the CDR3 is TGCGCCAGCACCACAGGGGACAACTCCTACAATGAGCAGTTCTTC. Translation gives CASTTGDNSYNEQFF. The chain couples TRBV5-1 to TRBJ2-1, with 7 bases fitting TRBD1. V lost 6 bases to trimming and J lost 0 bases; unmatched junction nucleotides: 6. This CDR3 is 15 amino acids long. Germline V gene sequence: CDR1 SGHRS, CDR2 YFSETQ.

The rearrangement joins TRBV4-2 to TRBJ2-1, with 9 nucleotides matching TRBD2. Germline CDR1 is LGHNA and CDR2 is YNFKEQ. The CDR3 length is 15 residues. The V and J ends lost 1 base and 8 bases, in that order; junction bases with no gene match: 6. The DNA of the CDR3 is TGTGCCAGCAGCCAAGTTGGCGGGGGGGCCGATGAGCAGTTCTTC. The encoded protein is CASSQVGGGADEQFF.